This section outlines one TCR beta chain sequence together with its context. Its antigen is still unknown. The data belong to a study of siplizumab effects on memory and regulatory T cells. Study outcomes and limitations: The mean Treg-derived percentage of mappable alloreactive CD4+ clones was about 70% with siplizumab compared with about 28% in controls.

Assays captured about 10^5 TCR templates per sample. Profiled with immunoSEQ multiplex PCR; TCRdb holds only in-frame clones, not every one. The sample consists of 50,000 to 75,000 clones, just over 95% of them appearing once. Germline V gene sequence: CDR1 SGDLS, CDR2 YYNGEE. V lost 0 bases and J lost 1, with 9 bases in between. The length of the CDR3 is 15 residues. Material: naive CD8+ T cells sorted from blood. The chain uses TRBV9 and TRBJ2-3, with D unresolved. This clonotype originated in a human donor in good health. Written as DNA, the CDR3 is TGTGCCAGCAGCGTAGACGGGCAGGGCACAGATACGCAGTATTTT. As protein: CASSVDGQGTDTQYF. Full variable domain (outside the CDR3, taken from reference TRBV9 and TRBJ2-3): DSGVTQTPKHLITATGQRVTLRCSPRSGDLSVYWYQQSLDQGLQFLIQYYNGEERAKGNILERFSAQQFPDLHSELNLSSLELGDSALYFCASSVDGQGTDTQYFGPGTRLTVL.